A single T cell receptor (beta chain) is shown here with its context. Sequencing was performed with immunoSEQ multiplex PCR; in TCRdb, only in-frame clones are kept and a portion is missing. Among 250,000 to 350,000 clones listed, 88% were seen once. These data originate in a study of blood T cell repertoires in COVID-19. Whole-study context: COVID-19 samples, acute and convalescent, were from the United States, Italy and Spain.

This CDR3 comprises 15 residues. The ends lost 3 bases at V and 7 bases at J; junction bases unmatched: 4. Germline CDR1 reads LGHDT; CDR2 reads YNNKEL (reference sequence). The chain recombines TRBV3-1 (or the pseudogene TRBV3-2) with TRBJ2-1; TRBD1 matches at 12 bases. Sequencing used peripheral blood. This TCR derives from a woman aged 25 to 39 with COVID-19, enrolled during active disease. This CDR3 reads CASSHRDRGLNEQFF. CDR3 sequence (DNA): TGTGCCAGCAGCCACCGGGACAGGGGGCTTAATGAGCAGTTCTTC.